This is a list of T cell receptor beta chains from one sample in a study of CD8+CD57+ T cells in acquired aplastic anemia. TCRdb fed the reads into MiXCR, producing one record per CDR3 protein. The data hold about 170,000 distinct CDR3 sequences, with roughly 47% observed a single time. The sequenced sample consisted of sorted CD4+, CD8+, or CD8+CD57+ T cells (not recorded which) from PBMCs. The receptors come from a human donor in good health. Each CDR3 is given with its conserved first and last residue. D genes are given only for firm matches. Only some rows state a clone size, as once, few, many or a class for expanded clones.

size	D	V	J	DNA	CDR3
many	TRBD1	TRBV6-2/TRBV6-3	TRBJ1-2	TGTGCCAGCGGACAGGGGGGCTATGGCTACACCTTC	CASGQGGYGYTF
many	NA	TRBV5-6	TRBJ2-7	TGTGCCAGCAGCAAACCGGTGTCCGGTGACTACGAGCAGTACTTC	CASSKPVSGDYEQYF
NA	NA	TRBV19	TRBJ1-6	TGTGCCAGTAGTAGTCTCCACTTT	CASSSLHF
NA	TRBD1	TRBV11-1	TRBJ2-5	TGTGCCAGCAGCACCGTGACAGGGAAAGAGACCCAGTACTTC	CASSTVTGKETQYF
NA	NA	TRBV9	TRBJ1-2	TGTGCCAGCAGCGAATGGGGGTCTAACTATGGCTACACCTTC	CASSEWGSNYGYTF
few	NA	TRBV15	TRBJ2-3	TGTGCCACCAGTGCCGCAGATACGCAGTATTTT	CATSAADTQYF
many	TRBD2	TRBV28	TRBJ2-7	TGTGCCAGCAGTGAGGCGGGAGGATCCTACGAGCAGTACTTC	CASSEAGGSYEQYF
NA	NA	TRBV20-1	TRBJ2-2	TGCAGTGCTAGAGATCCCAGGGTTGACACCGGGGAGCTGTTTTTT	CSARDPRVDTGELFF
NA	NA	TRBV19	TRBJ1-2	TGTGCCAGTAGTCAACAGGTATATGGCTACACCTTC	CASSQQVYGYTF
NA	NA	TRBV19	TRBJ1-5	TGTGCCAGTAGCTGGACGGGGGGTCAGCCCCAGCATTTT	CASSWTGGQPQHF
many	TRBD2	TRBV2	TRBJ2-3	TGTGCCAGCAGTCCTTTGGCGGGAGGGACAGATACGCAGTATTTT	CASSPLAGGTDTQYF
NA	NA	TRBV30	TRBJ1-6	TGTGCCTGGAGTGTTTTCGGGTCACCCCTCCACTTT	CAWSVFGSPLHF
NA	NA	TRBV2	TRBJ1-1	TGTGCCAGCGGGGCTACGACGGCCGGGGTTGAAGCTTTCTTT	CASGATTAGVEAFF
NA	NA	TRBV24-1	TRBJ2-5	TGTGCCACCAGCCCCGGCGGACTCACCCCTGGGGAGACCCAGTACTTC	CATSPGGLTPGETQYF
many	NA	TRBV15	TRBJ2-7	TGTGCCACCAGCAGAGATCAAACAGTCTTCTACGAGCAGTACTTC	CATSRDQTVFYEQYF
NA	NA	TRBV28	TRBJ1-2	TGTGCCAGCGCCGGGGTGAACGCTTTTCAAACCTTC	CASAGVNAFQTF
many	TRBD2	TRBV20-1	TRBJ2-7	TGCAGTGCCCCTCGAAGGGTTAGCGGGGGGGCCGCCTACGAGCAGTACTTC	CSAPRRVSGGAAYEQYF
NA	NA	TRBV11-2	TRBJ1-2	TGTGCCAGCACCTTATCTCCCATACGGGGAAACTATGGCTACACCTTC	CASTLSPIRGNYGYTF
many	TRBD1	TRBV11-1	TRBJ2-1	TGTGCCAGCAGCTTTGGGACAGGTTTTGGGGGTCGGATCAATGAGCAGTTCTTC	CASSFGTGFGGRINEQFF
many	NA	TRBV7-8	TRBJ1-1	TGTGCCAGCAGCTTAGTTGGAGGAATGGAAGCTTTCTTT	CASSLVGGMEAFF
NA	NA	TRBV20-1	TRBJ1-1	TGCAGTGCTGGGGGGCACCTTGAAGCTTTCTTT	CSAGGHLEAFF
few	NA	TRBV10-3	TRBJ2-3	TGTGCCATCAGAGGCACAGATACGCAGTATTTT	CAIRGTDTQYF
NA	TRBD2	TRBV29-1	TRBJ2-2	TGCAGCGTTGACCCTGGTACTAGCGGGAGGGCCGGCGGGGAGCTGTTTTTT	CSVDPGTSGRAGGELFF
many	TRBD2	TRBV20-1	TRBJ2-1	TGCAGTGCTAGTGCAGGGACTAGCGGGTACAATGAGCAGTTCTTC	CSASAGTSGYNEQFF
many	NA	TRBV4-2	TRBJ2-3	TGTGCCAGCAGCCAAGAGGGACTGCCTCTATCCACAGATACGCAGTATTTT	CASSQEGLPLSTDTQYF
NA	NA	TRBV10-3	TRBJ1-1	TGTGCCATCAGTGACATAGGAAGCGCTGAAGCTTTCTTT	CAISDIGSAEAFF
NA	NA	TRBV7-6	TRBJ2-7	TGTGCCAGCAGCCCCCTGTTCGAGCAGTACTTC	CASSPLFEQYF
NA	TRBD2	TRBV7-9	TRBJ2-7	TGTGCCAGTAGTATGGGAGGGAAGTACGAGCAGTACTTC	CASSMGGKYEQYF
many	TRBD1	TRBV7-9	TRBJ2-3	TGTGCCAGCAGCTTAGAAGGGACAGCTAGCACAGATACGCAGTATTTT	CASSLEGTASTDTQYF
NA	TRBD1	TRBV19	TRBJ2-5	TGTGCCAGTAGTATGGGACAGGGTTGGGAGACCCAGTACTTC	CASSMGQGWETQYF
NA	NA	TRBV4-2	TRBJ2-3	TGTGCCAGCAGCGCAACGTCTAGTGCTCAAAGGGGGGCGCAGTATTTT	CASSATSSAQRGAQYF
many	NA	TRBV10-3	TRBJ1-1	TGTGCCATCAGTGTGGGGGTCACTGAAGCTTTCTTT	CAISVGVTEAFF
few	NA	TRBV3-1	TRBJ1-4	TGTGCCAGCAGCCCTGTTCGAGAAAAACTGTTTTTT	CASSPVREKLFF
NA	NA	TRBV15	TRBJ2-1	TGTGCCACCAGCCTCCGATCCTACAATGAGCAGTTCTTC	CATSLRSYNEQFF
NA	NA	TRBV19	TRBJ2-7	TGTGCCAGCAGTGATACGGGTAGCGGAGTTTACGAGCAGTACTTC	CASSDTGSGVYEQYF
few	TRBD2	TRBV29-1	TRBJ2-7	TGCAGCGTTGAGGGGGGGAACTCCTACGAGCAGTACTTC	CSVEGGNSYEQYF
many	TRBD2	TRBV7-2	TRBJ2-3	TGTGCCAGCAGCTTACCGAATCATGCGGGGGGGGTTACAGATACGCAGTATTTT	CASSLPNHAGGVTDTQYF
NA	NA	TRBV6-4	TRBJ2-5	TGTGCCAGCAGTGACTGGGGGGCGGGAGAGACCCAGTACTTC	CASSDWGAGETQYF
many	NA	TRBV19	TRBJ2-3	TGTGCCAGTAGTATGAGCGATACGCAGTATTTT	CASSMSDTQYF
many	NA	TRBV7-2	TRBJ2-7	TGTGCCAGCAGCTTAGATGGACCTCTCTACGAGCAGTACTTC	CASSLDGPLYEQYF
many	TRBD2	TRBV6-5	TRBJ2-2	TGTGCCAGCAGTTACGCTAGCGGGGTCGAGCTGTTTTTT	CASSYASGVELFF
NA	NA	TRBV12-3/TRBV12-4	TRBJ1-1	TGTGCCAGCGACACCAGACCACCCTTGGCAGCTTTCTTT	CASDTRPPLAAFF
many	NA	TRBV20-1	TRBJ1-1	TGCAGTGCTAGAGACATGGGCCGCGTCAGGGCAAACACTGAAGCTTTCTTT	CSARDMGRVRANTEAFF
many	TRBD1	TRBV2	TRBJ2-5	TGTGCCAGCAGCTTACAGGGGGCAGGCGAGACCCAGTACTTC	CASSLQGAGETQYF
NA	NA	TRBV5-6	TRBJ2-1	TGTGCCAGCAAACTGGGACGAAGCTCCTACAATGAGCAGTTCTTC	CASKLGRSSYNEQFF
few	TRBD1	TRBV6-1	TRBJ1-4	TGTGCCAGCAGGACCAGGACAGGGCTAAATGAAAAACTGTTTTTT	CASRTRTGLNEKLFF
NA	NA	TRBV7-8	TRBJ2-7	TGTGCCAGCAGCTTAGCCCCGACAGGTTCCGAGCAGTACTTC	CASSLAPTGSEQYF
NA	NA	TRBV5-4	TRBJ1-3	TGTGCCAGCAGCCAGCCATCCACTGGAAACACCATATATTTT	CASSQPSTGNTIYF
many	NA	TRBV30	TRBJ1-1	TGTGCCTGGGGGCCAGGGTTCACTGAAGCTTTCTTT	CAWGPGFTEAFF
many	NA	TRBV7-2	TRBJ1-5	TGTGCCAGCAGCTTAGACGGGGGCTACAATCAGCCCCAGCATTTT	CASSLDGGYNQPQHF
many	NA	TRBV24-1	TRBJ1-5	TGTGCCACCCAGGGAGAAGGGAATCAGCCCCAGCATTTT	CATQGEGNQPQHF
NA	NA	TRBV5-1	TRBJ1-1	TGCGCCAGCAGAGGGGCCACTGAAGCTTTCTTT	CASRGATEAFF